A selection of T cell receptor beta chains follows, all from one sample in a study of post-analysis software for immune sequencing data. MiXCR, applied by TCRdb to the PCR reads, yields one record per CDR3 protein. The sample consists of 150,000 to 200,000 distinct CDR3 sequences, 25% to 35% of them appearing once. Sequenced: blood. All receptors derive from a girl aged 5-17 years with multiple sclerosis. Each CDR3 is given with its conserved first and last residue. The D gene is left open where the match is weak. Rows give clone size only sometimes, using once, few, many, or a class for an expanded clone.

TRBJ1-1	few	TRBV4-1	NA	TGCGCCAGCAGCCAAGTGCCTTCTTCCACTGAAGCTTTCTTT	CASSQVPSSTEAFF
TRBJ2-1	many	TRBV5-1	TRBD2	TGCGCCAGCAGCTTGGCACCTCCGGGAGGCAGGGTTTTCGATGAGCAGTTCTTC	CASSLAPPGGRVFDEQFF
TRBJ2-5	few	TRBV12-3/TRBV12-4	TRBD2	TGTGCCAGCAGTAGCCTCCTAGGACTAGGAAAAGAGACCCAGTACTTC	CASSSLLGLGKETQYF
TRBJ2-7	many	TRBV7-2	NA	TGTGCCAGCAGCCAGGGAGCCTACGAGCAGTACTTC	CASSQGAYEQYF
TRBJ2-5	NA	TRBV29-1	NA	TGCAGCGTTGGTGGGCCTTTCGGGACCCAGTACTTC	CSVGGPFGTQYF
TRBJ2-7	NA	TRBV6-6	NA	TGTGCCAGCAGTCCTGGAGACAGATATTACGGGCAGTACTTC	CASSPGDRYYGQYF
TRBJ2-7	few	TRBV5-1	NA	TGCGCCAGCAGCTTTCACCGGGACCCAACCTACGAGCAGTACTTC	CASSFHRDPTYEQYF
TRBJ2-2	few	TRBV24-1	TRBD2	TGTGCCACCAGTGCGTCCCCGACTAGCGGCCACACCGGGGAGCTGTTTTTT	CATSASPTSGHTGELFF
TRBJ1-2	NA	TRBV12-3/TRBV12-4	NA	TGTGCCAGCAGTCCCCTAGGTGGAGTCAGCTCAAAAAAAGTCTATGGCTACACCTTC	CASSPLGGVSSKKVYGYTF
TRBJ2-3	many	TRBV4-1	TRBD2	TGCGCCAGCAGCCTCTTCGTAGGGACTAGCCTCACAGATACGCAGTATTTT	CASSLFVGTSLTDTQYF
TRBJ1-6	NA	TRBV5-1	NA	TGCGCCAGCAGCCTGGGGGGGATCGGTAATTCACCCCTCCACTTT	CASSLGGIGNSPLHF
TRBJ1-4	NA	TRBV5-1	NA	TGCGCCAGCGGCCCAGGGACGACTAATGAAAAACGGTTTTTT	CASGPGTTNEKRFF
TRBJ2-5	many	TRBV29-1	TRBD1	TGCAGCGTGGGACAGGGAACCCAGTACTTC	CSVGQGTQYF
TRBJ2-7	NA	TRBV12-3/TRBV12-4	NA	TGTGCCAGCAGGAGGACTGCTTCCTACGAGCAGTACTTC	CASRRTASYEQYF
TRBJ1-2	NA	TRBV12-3/TRBV12-4	NA	TGTGCCAGCACCCCCGGAGCTTTGGCAAACTATGGCTACACCTTC	CASTPGALANYGYTF
TRBJ2-3	NA	TRBV3-1	TRBD2	TGTGCCAGCAGCCAACTAGCGGGGACAAGCACAGATACGCAGTATTTT	CASSQLAGTSTDTQYF
TRBJ2-1	NA	TRBV20-1	TRBD2	TGCAGTGCTAGAAGCCCCGGGCTAGCGGGTAACTACAATGAGCAGTTCTTC	CSARSPGLAGNYNEQFF
TRBJ1-2	many	TRBV4-2	NA	TGTGCCAGCAGCCACGGAGGAATGACAGATGTCTATGGCTACACCTTC	CASSHGGMTDVYGYTF
TRBJ2-7	many	TRBV12-3/TRBV12-4	TRBD2	TGTGCCAGCAGCGTGGGACTAGCGGGCTCCTACGAGCAGTACTTC	CASSVGLAGSYEQYF
TRBJ1-2	many	TRBV6-6	NA	TGTGCCAGCACGAGTTCGTATGGCTACACCTTC	CASTSSYGYTF
TRBJ2-4	many	TRBV7-9	NA	TGTGCCAGCAGCTTATGGTTTAGTAACATTCAGTACTTC	CASSLWFSNIQYF
TRBJ2-7	NA	TRBV25-1	TRBD2	TGTGCCAGCGGGGGGAGGGTACTGACCTACGAGCAGTACTTC	CASGGRVLTYEQYF
TRBJ2-7	many	TRBV12-3/TRBV12-4	NA	TGTGCCAGCAGTTTAGGTTGGGGGAACGAGCAGTACTTC	CASSLGWGNEQYF
TRBJ2-1	few	TRBV27	TRBD2	TGTGCCAGCAGTTCCCCCCTAGCGGGAGTTAGAAATGAGCAGTTCTTC	CASSSPLAGVRNEQFF
TRBJ2-7	many	TRBV4-1	TRBD2	TGCGCCAGCAGCCAAGATCCGGCTAGCGGGATCTACGAGCAGTACTTC	CASSQDPASGIYEQYF
TRBJ2-1	many	TRBV24-1	NA	TGTGCCAGCGCCGGGACTTCTTACAATGAGCAGTTCTTC	CASAGTSYNEQFF
TRBJ1-1	few	TRBV5-1	TRBD1	TGCGCCAGCAGCTGGGGACAGGGAAAGAACACTGAAGCTTTCTTT	CASSWGQGKNTEAFF
TRBJ2-7	few	TRBV5-1	NA	TGCGCCAGCAGCCTTCCCACGACCCTTCGAGGAACGGGCACAAGCCCCCTATTTTACGAGCAGTACTTC	CASSLPTTLRGTGTSPLFYEQYF
TRBJ1-1	few	TRBV7-9	NA	TGTGCCAGCAGCCCTCGACAGACTGAAGCTTTCTTT	CASSPRQTEAFF
TRBJ2-4	NA	TRBV4-2	TRBD2	TGTGCCAGCAGCCCACCGGGACTAGCGAGGGAGCAGTACTTC	CASSPPGLAREQYF